This T cell receptor beta chain was sequenced for a study of T cells after posttransplantation cyclophosphamide. A marrow graft followed busulfan-fludarabine conditioning, with cyclophosphamide on days +3 and +4. Only in-frame clones appear in the TCRdb table, and some are missing; sequencing was by immunoSEQ multiplex PCR. The sample includes thousands of clones, 81% of them seen just once. The CDR3 has 12 amino acids. The germline V gene encodes CDR1 GTSNPN and CDR2 SVGIG (reference sequence). V lost 6 bases and J lost 0, with 9 bases in between. The material sequenced was PBMCs, taken after an allogeneic stem cell transplant with post-transplant cyclophosphamide. The chain joins TRBV30 to TRBJ2-7; possibly TRBD1 for D (6 bases). The TCR originated in a female patient between 50 and 60 years old who received an allogeneic stem cell transplant from a related donor, was CMV-positive, and had no GVHD. Among the T cells, some may be from the graft donor. CDR3 sequence: CACGQSSYEQYF. DNA of the CDR3: TGTGCCTGCGGACAGAGCTCCTACGAGCAGTACTTC.